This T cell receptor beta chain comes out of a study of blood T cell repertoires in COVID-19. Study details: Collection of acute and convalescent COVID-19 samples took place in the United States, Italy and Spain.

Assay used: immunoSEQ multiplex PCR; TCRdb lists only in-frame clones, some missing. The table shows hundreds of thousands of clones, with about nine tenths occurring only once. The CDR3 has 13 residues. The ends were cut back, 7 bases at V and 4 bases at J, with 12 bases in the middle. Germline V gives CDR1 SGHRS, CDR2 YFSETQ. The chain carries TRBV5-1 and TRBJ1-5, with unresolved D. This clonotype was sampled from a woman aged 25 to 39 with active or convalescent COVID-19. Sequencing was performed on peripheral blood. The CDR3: CASLGSENQPQHF. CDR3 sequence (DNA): TGCGCCAGCCTAGGATCCGAAAATCAGCCCCAGCATTTT.